These 15 T cell receptor beta chains were all obtained from the same sample, sequenced in a study of blood T cell repertoires in COVID-19. TCRdb's copy holds only in-frame clones and misses some; the assay was immunoSEQ multiplex PCR. Of about 440,000 clones listed, about 85% are singletons. Material for sequencing was PBMCs or T cells enriched from blood (not recorded which). Every receptor here comes from a woman in her late teens or twenties with acute COVID-19.

The rearrangement links TRBV19 to TRBJ2-2; 11 bases are shared with TRBD1. This CDR3 has 14 residues. V trimming: 5 bases; J trimming: 6 bases; junction bases outside the gene matches: 2. Germline CDR1 is LNHDA and CDR2 is SQIVND (reference sequence). For the CDR3, the DNA is TGTGCCAGTAGTCCGGGACAGGGGGCCGGGGAGCTGTTTTTT. It encodes CASSPGQGAGELFF.

The V and J genes are TRBV6-2 or TRBV6-3 and TRBJ2-5; a possible D gene is TRBD1 (5 bases). The CDR3 runs 13 residues. In germline, CDR1 is MNHEY, CDR2 SVGEGT. V dropped 4 bases and J dropped 8 bases, with 14 bases sitting between them. The CDR3 DNA is TGTGCCAGCAGTTCGACAGTTAAGAGAACCCAGTACTTC. Encoded protein: CASSSTVKRTQYF.

The V call is TRBV6-5, the J call TRBJ1-5; D is undetermined. The germline V gene has CDR1 MNHEY and CDR2 SVGAGI. The CDR3 runs 13 residues. Trimming pared 5 bases from V and 0 bases from J, leaving 5 bases between. The CDR3 loop reads CASSLDSNQPQHF. The CDR3 DNA reads as TGTGCCAGCAGTCTAGATAGCAATCAGCCCCAGCATTTT.

V and J are TRBV6-2 or TRBV6-3 and TRBJ2-2; the D gene is possibly TRBD1 (5 bases). CDR3 length: 15 amino acids. Trimming took off 6 bases at V and 3 bases at J, with 14 bases between the two ends. The germline V gene has CDR1 MNHEY and CDR2 SVGEGT. The CDR3, as DNA: TGTGCCAGCAGCACAGGCGGTGGGGACACCGGGGAGCTGTTTTTT. Residues: CASSTGGGDTGELFF.

CDR3 bases: TGTGCCAGCAGTACCAGGACAGCCCAAAACTACAATGAGCAGTTCTTC. This sequence encodes CASSTRTAQNYNEQFF. V gene TRBV28 combines with J gene TRBJ2-1; D possibly corresponds to TRBD1 (6 bases). This CDR3 spans 16 amino acids. V lost 5 bases, J lost 3 bases, and 17 bases lay in between. The germline CDR1 and CDR2 sequences are MDHEN and SYDVKM.

CDR3 amino acids: CASSPRQGDSYNEQFF. CDR3 sequence (DNA): TGTGCCAGCTCACCTAGACAGGGCGACTCCTACAATGAGCAGTTCTTC. This chain uses TRBV18 with TRBJ2-1; TRBD1 aligns across 7 bases. Germline CDR1 and CDR2: KGHSH and LQKENI. The V gene end was trimmed by 3 bases and the J gene end by 0 bases; junction bases not matched to a gene: 5. This CDR3 region has 16 residues.

This clone was detected once. This rearrangement joins TRBV5-6 to TRBJ2-2; 10 nucleotides agree with TRBD1. The CDR3 totals 17 residues. With 2 bases clipped from V and 3 bases from J, the junction kept 7 bases outside the gene matches. CDR1 SGHDT and CDR2 YYEEEE come from the germline V gene. The chain's CDR3 is CASSFMVGTGDTGELFF. CDR3 bases: TGTGCCAGCAGCTTTATGGTGGGGACAGGGGACACCGGGGAGCTGTTTTTT. Using reference TRBV5-6 and TRBJ2-2 for the parts outside the CDR3, the full variable domain is DAGVTQSPTHLIKTRGQQVTLRCSPKSGHDTVSWYQQALGQGPQFIFQYYEEEERQRGNFPDRFSGHQFPNYSSELNVNALLLGDSALYLCASSFMVGTGDTGELFFGEGSRLTVL.

V gene TRBV25-1 combines with J gene TRBJ2-7; weak D call: TRBD2 (6 bases). The CDR3 is made up of 15 amino acids. In germline, CDR1 is MGHDK, CDR2 SYGVNS. V was clipped by 4 bases and J by 4 bases, with 17 bases between them. CDR3 in amino acids: CASSAPSQGLYEQYF. CDR3 DNA: TGTGCCAGCAGTGCTCCTTCGCAGGGACTTTACGAGCAGTACTTC.

This clone was observed once. The genes are TRBV15 and TRBJ2-2; D gene ambiguous. The germline V and J ends were trimmed by 4 bases and 5 bases, with 5 bases remaining between them. CDR1 LNHNV and CDR2 YYDKDF come from the germline V gene (reference sequence). The CDR3 loop spans 12 amino acids. The CDR3 DNA reads TGTGCCACCAGCACCAAAACCGGGGAGCTGTTTTTT. Translating gives CATSTKTGELFF.

This clone was observed once. The chain combines TRBV28 with TRBJ2-7; D is possibly TRBD1 (6 bases). This CDR3 is built from 15 residues. Germline CDR1 MDHEN, CDR2 SYDVKM. V was pared by 6 bases and J by 0 bases, with 15 bases between. Here the CDR3 DNA reads TGTGCCAGCAGCCAGGGACAACTGAGCTCCTACGAGCAGTACTTC. Translating it yields CASSQGQLSSYEQYF.

This sequence joins TRBV27 and TRBJ2-1, with TRBD2 identical over 12 bases. Losses at the gene ends were 6 bases for V and 8 bases for J; bases not matched to a gene: 5. The CDR3 is made up of 14 amino acids. The germline V gene has CDR1 MNHEY and CDR2 SMNVEV (reference sequence). The CDR3 is CASRTSGRPHEQFF. For the CDR3, the DNA is TGTGCCAGCAGGACTAGCGGGAGACCTCATGAGCAGTTCTTC.

Remarks on this clone: At the DNA level, this CDR3 is encoded by other sequences in the same sample as well. The chain carries TRBV6-1 and TRBJ1-2; D is ambiguous. The CDR3 loop spans 12 amino acids. V dropped 2 bases and J dropped 5 bases, with 6 bases sitting between them. Germline lookup yields CDR1 MNHNS and CDR2 SASEGT. The CDR3 region is CASSERGYGYTF. CDR3 nucleotide sequence: TGTGCCAGCAGTGAACGGGGATATGGCTACACCTTC.

In this sample, this clone turned up once. This sequence joins TRBV5-1 and TRBJ1-4; TRBD1 aligns across 10 bases. J gave up 2 bases and V 3 bases, and 7 bases lay outside the gene matches. The CDR3 length is 17 residues. Germline-derived CDR1 and CDR2 are SGHRS and YFSETQ. CDR3 region: CASSWGLDRGTNEKLFF. CDR3 bases: TGCGCCAGCAGCTGGGGACTGGACAGGGGGACTAATGAAAAACTGTTTTTT. Drawing the rest from reference TRBV5-1 and TRBJ1-4, the complete variable domain is KAGVTQTPRYLIKTRGQQVTLSCSPISGHRSVSWYQQTPGQGLQFLFEYFSETQRNKGNFPGRFSGRQFSNSRSEMNVSTLELGDSALYLCASSWGLDRGTNEKLFFGSGTQLSVL.

This clone was seen more than once but under ten times. The chain joins TRBV19 to TRBJ1-2; TRBD1 matches 11 bases. Per germline, CDR1 LNHDA and CDR2 SQIVND (reference sequence). The CDR3 spans 14 residues. The trim removed 7 bases at V and 6 bases at J, leaving 7 bases unmatched. The CDR3 sequence: CASTHRTGGHGYTF. For the CDR3, the DNA is TGTGCCAGTACCCATAGGACAGGGGGCCATGGCTACACCTTC.

The rearrangement links TRBV5-1 to TRBJ2-1, with D perhaps TRBD2 (5 bases). The CDR3 runs 14 residues. Germline CDR1 SGHRS, CDR2 YFSETQ. V lost 0 bases and J lost 3, with 7 bases in between. CDR3 nucleotides: TGCGCCAGCAGCTTGGGGACTGGCTACAATGAGCAGTTCTTC. Its protein product is CASSLGTGYNEQFF.